Listed here are 18 T cell receptor beta chains from one sample, sequenced in a study of T cells after yellow fever vaccination (dated by TCRdb to the late 2010s). The sample's treatment or condition label, decoded: live attenuated yellow fever vaccine strain. The method behind the library was 5' RACE. The reads were generated on an Illumina HiSeq 2500. TCRdb trimmed public reads at Q25 via fastp, called clones via MiXCR and kept in-frame beta chains. Each entry merges the rows of one CDR3 protein and shows their most common DNA and genes. This sample has around 250,000 distinct CDR3 sequences in its table, and 6% to 7.5% of those were observed once. The top ten hold roughly 0.9% of the sample. The sample was CD4+ T cells sorted from PBMCs, taken 15 days after the yellow fever booster vaccination. The source of these receptors is a man between 25 and 39 years old who received the YFV17D yellow fever vaccine.

This clonotype was counted at least ten times. This chain joins TRBV29-1 and TRBJ2-7, with D tentatively TRBD2 (5 bases). This CDR3 has 13 amino acids. V was shortened by 4 bases and J by 3 bases, with 13 bases between the two germline ends. CDR1 SQVTM and CDR2 ANQGSEA come from the germline V gene. The CDR3 is CSVGMGELYEQYF. As DNA, the CDR3 is TGCAGCGTTGGGATGGGAGAACTCTACGAGCAGTACTTC.

In nucleotides, the CDR3 is TGTGCCAGCAGCTTCCGAAGTCCTAGCACAGATACGCAGTATTTT. Protein: CASSFRSPSTDTQYF. The chain combines TRBV7-9 with TRBJ2-3; D is undetermined. There are 15 residues in the CDR3. The germline CDR1 and CDR2 sequences are SEHNR and FQNEAQ (reference sequence). The ends were cut back, 3 bases at V and 0 bases at J, with 10 bases in the middle.

The rearrangement uses TRBV19 and TRBJ1-5, with 9 bases lining up with TRBD1. The CDR3 covers 14 residues. Trimming removed 6 bases from V and 7 bases from J; junction bases left unmatched: 7. In germline, CDR1 is LNHDA, CDR2 SQIVND (reference sequence). The CDR3: CASSTDRGRQPQHF. CDR3 sequence (DNA): TGTGCCAGTAGCACGGACAGGGGAAGACAGCCCCAGCATTTT.

This clonotype was counted only a few times. V is TRBV3-1 and J is TRBJ1-4; D might be TRBD1 (6 bases). This CDR3 contains 14 residues. Trimming removed 5 bases from V and 8 bases from J, with 15 bases in between. The germline V gene encodes CDR1 LGHDT and CDR2 YNNKEL (reference sequence). CDR3 DNA: TGTGCCAGCAGCGACCCCCGGGGGGGCGAAAAACTGTTTTTT. Protein sequence: CASSDPRGGEKLFF. Based on the CDR3 plus reference TRBV3-1 and TRBJ1-4, the full variable domain is DTAVSQTPKYLVTQMGNDKSIKCEQNLGHDTMYWYKQDSKKFLKIMFSYNNKELIINETVPNRFSPKSPDKAHLNLHINSLELGDSAVYFCASSDPRGGEKLFFGSGTQLSVL.

This clonotype was counted between two and nine times. The chain links TRBV20-1 to TRBJ2-2; either TRBD1 or TRBD2 may supply D (5 bases each). Germline V gene data show CDR1 as DFQATT and CDR2 as SNEGSKA (reference sequence). The CDR3 sequence is 15 residues long. Trimming took off 3 bases at V and 10 bases at J, with 21 bases between the two ends. CDR3 sequence: CSASPLAGQTMELFF. In DNA form, the CDR3 reads TGCAGTGCTAGTCCCCTAGCCGGACAAACTATGGAGCTGTTTTTT.

This clonotype has a handful of counts. This chain connects TRBV5-5 to TRBJ2-7; TRBD2 matches at 7 bases. The V gene's germline CDR1 is SGHKS and CDR2 YYEKEE (reference sequence). This CDR3 contains 13 residues. CDR3 residues: CATSAGGIYEQYF. In DNA form, the CDR3 reads TGTGCTACTAGCGCAGGTGGCATCTACGAGCAGTACTTC.

There are a few counts of this clonotype. V usage is TRBV6-1 and J usage is TRBJ2-1, with 7 bases lining up with TRBD2. With 8 bases clipped from V and 0 bases from J, the junction kept 7 bases outside the gene matches. Germline V gene sequence: CDR1 MNHNS, CDR2 SASEGT. The length of the CDR3 is 15 residues. The CDR3 reads CASPPRGSSYNEQFF. The CDR3 DNA is TGTGCCAGCCCCCCCCGCGGGAGCTCCTACAATGAGCAGTTCTTC.

The chain employs TRBV5-1 and TRBJ2-4; no clear D. Per the germline V gene, CDR1 is SGHRS and CDR2 is YFSETQ. V was trimmed by 0 bases and J by 0 bases, leaving 10 bases between them. This CDR3 has 16 residues. The CDR3 DNA is TGCGCCAGCAGCTTGGAATTGAATCTAGCCAAAAACATTCAGTACTTC. Protein product: CASSLELNLAKNIQYF. Together with reference TRBV5-1 and TRBJ2-4, the CDR3 gives the full variable domain: KAGVTQTPRYLIKTRGQQVTLSCSPISGHRSVSWYQQTPGQGLQFLFEYFSETQRNKGNFPGRFSGRQFSNSRSEMNVSTLELGDSALYLCASSLELNLAKNIQYFGAGTRLSVL.

This clonotype occurred many times. This chain links TRBV7-2 with TRBJ2-5; the match to TRBD2 covers 9 bases. V was pared by 4 bases and J by 8 bases, with 5 bases of the junction left unmatched. The CDR3 is made up of 13 amino acids. CDR1 and CDR2 from the germline V gene are SGHTA and FQGNSA. The CDR3 DNA sequence: TGTGCCAGCAGCTCTAGCGGGGTCGGAACCCAGTACTTC. It encodes CASSSSGVGTQYF.

The CDR3 region is CATSRDRQEQFF. The DNA of the CDR3 is TGTGCCACCAGCAGAGATCGGCAGGAGCAGTTCTTC. This chain connects TRBV15 to TRBJ2-1; D is ambiguous. Trimming left V 0 bases short and J 10 bases short, with 7 bases between. CDR3 length: 12 amino acids. Per germline, CDR1 LNHNV and CDR2 YYDKDF (reference sequence).

This clonotype was detected many times. This chain uses TRBV20-1 with TRBJ2-1; 13 bases fit TRBD2. Trimming took 4 bases from V and 7 from J; bases not matched to a gene: 4. Germline V gives CDR1 DFQATT, CDR2 SNEGSKA (reference sequence). This CDR3 has 14 amino acids. Here the CDR3 reads CSATLAGGLNEQFF. For the CDR3, the DNA is TGCAGTGCTACACTAGCGGGAGGGTTGAATGAGCAGTTCTTC.

The V and J genes are TRBV11-2 and TRBJ1-1; no clear D gene. Germline CDR1 and CDR2: SGHAT and FQNNGV. Trimming shortened V by 5 bases and J by 5 bases, and 15 bases separated the two germline ends. CDR3 length: 14 residues. CDR3 loop: CASSLSGTVTEAFF. Written as DNA, the CDR3 is TGTGCCAGCAGCCTCTCCGGAACAGTGACTGAAGCTTTCTTT.

This clonotype was recorded at least ten times. V gene TRBV20-1 combines with J gene TRBJ2-3; D is undetermined. The germline V and J ends were trimmed by 6 bases and 4 bases, with 14 bases remaining between them. CDR3 length: 13 residues. Germline assignment: CDR1 DFQATT and CDR2 SNEGSKA (reference sequence). The CDR3 nucleotides read TGCAGTGCCCCACGATATGGGGCAGATACGCAGTATTTT. The encoded protein is CSAPRYGADTQYF.

This clonotype was detected many times. The CDR3 region has the DNA TGTGCCAGCAGCCAGCTATACGAGCAGTACTTC. This sequence encodes CASSQLYEQYF. This chain links TRBV7-2 with TRBJ2-7; the D is unclear. The CDR3 totals 11 residues. With 5 bases removed from V and 4 bases from J, the gap between germline ends came to 6 bases. CDR1 is SGHTA and CDR2 is FQGNSA in the germline V gene.

The table lists this clonotype with many counts. This rearrangement joins TRBV21-1 to TRBJ1-2. TRBV21-1 is given as a pseudogene. There are 12 residues in the CDR3. In nucleotides, the CDR3 is TGTGCCAGCAGCAAAGAACGGAATGGCTACACCTTC. Translation: CASSKERNGYTF.

This clonotype was seen only a few times. The chain links TRBV7-8 to TRBJ2-1; weak D call: TRBD1 (6 bases). CDR1 is SGHVS, CDR2 FQNEAQ, per germline. The V end lost 5 bases, the J end lost 3 bases, and 20 bases lay between the germline ends. CDR3 length equals 17 residues. The CDR3 region is CASSPILTGPLYNEQFF. As DNA, the CDR3 is TGTGCCAGCAGCCCCATCCTGACAGGCCCCCTCTACAATGAGCAGTTCTTC. Based on the CDR3 plus reference TRBV7-8 and TRBJ2-1, the full variable domain is GAGVSQSPRYKVAKRGQDVALRCDPISGHVSLFWYQQALGQGPEFLTYFQNEAQLDKSGLPSDRFFAERPEGSVSTLKIQRTQQEDSAVYLCASSPILTGPLYNEQFFGPGTRLTVL.

This clonotype turned up a few times. The gene calls are TRBV5-1 and TRBJ2-5, with 8 bases fitting TRBD1. Germline V gene data show CDR1 as SGHRS and CDR2 as YFSETQ. Trimming at V came to 2 bases and at J to 5 bases, leaving 11 bases not matched to a gene. CDR3 length: 16 amino acids. In DNA, the CDR3 is TGCGCCAGCAGCTTCGGACAGGGATCCTACTCGGAGACCCAGTACTTC. Translated, it gives CASSFGQGSYSETQYF.

Only a few counts were recorded for this clonotype. The chain combines TRBV27 with TRBJ2-7, with D hard to call. From germline, CDR1 is MNHEY and CDR2 SMNVEV (reference sequence). The germline V and J ends were trimmed by 1 base and 5 bases, with 15 bases remaining between them. CDR3 length: 15 residues. The CDR3 sequence is CASSLYLMEKHEQYF. CDR3 DNA: TGTGCCAGCAGTTTATACCTAATGGAGAAACACGAGCAGTACTTC.